The clone carrying this T cell receptor beta chain was detected only once. CD45RO-negative, CCR7-selected cells formed the naive CD8 fraction, which excluded terminally differentiated effector memory CD45RA+ cells. The sample belongs to a study of shared clonotypes between healthy human individuals. V shed 3 bases and J shed 0 bases, with 10 bases lying between them. Germline V gene lookup returns CDR1 SGHRS and CDR2 YFSETQ. This CDR3 spans 14 amino acids. TCRdb's table, derived via immunoSEQ multiplex PCR, lists solely in-frame clones and lacks some. The profile shows about 820,000 clones, around 93% of them singletons.

Specimen: naive CD8+ T cells sorted from blood. The V and J genes are TRBV5-1 and TRBJ2-7; D uncertain. The receptor comes from a young man in good health. The DNA for the CDR3 is TGCGCCAGCAGCTCAGAAGAGGTCTCCTACGAGCAGTACTTC. Protein sequence: CASSSEEVSYEQYF.